This T cell receptor beta chain was sequenced during a study of blood T cell repertoires in COVID-19. Study-level background: Sites across the United States, Italy and Spain contributed samples from acute and convalescent COVID-19.

Only in-frame clones appear in the TCRdb table, and some are missing; sequencing was by immunoSEQ multiplex PCR. Here the sample spans around 180,000 clones, 80% to 90% being singletons. CDR1 SGHRS and CDR2 YFSETQ come from the germline V gene. Trimming took 0 bases from V and 5 from J; bases not matched to a gene: 6. The CDR3 consists of 15 residues. The source of this sequence is a human donor with active or convalescent COVID-19. The donor label of this sample is uncertain. Sequencing was carried out using peripheral blood. The chain links TRBV5-1 to TRBJ1-1, with TRBD1 matching over 8 bases. CDR3 amino acids: CASSLAGQGATEAFF. The CDR3 DNA follows: TGCGCCAGCAGCTTGGCCGGGCAGGGGGCGACTGAAGCTTTCTTT.